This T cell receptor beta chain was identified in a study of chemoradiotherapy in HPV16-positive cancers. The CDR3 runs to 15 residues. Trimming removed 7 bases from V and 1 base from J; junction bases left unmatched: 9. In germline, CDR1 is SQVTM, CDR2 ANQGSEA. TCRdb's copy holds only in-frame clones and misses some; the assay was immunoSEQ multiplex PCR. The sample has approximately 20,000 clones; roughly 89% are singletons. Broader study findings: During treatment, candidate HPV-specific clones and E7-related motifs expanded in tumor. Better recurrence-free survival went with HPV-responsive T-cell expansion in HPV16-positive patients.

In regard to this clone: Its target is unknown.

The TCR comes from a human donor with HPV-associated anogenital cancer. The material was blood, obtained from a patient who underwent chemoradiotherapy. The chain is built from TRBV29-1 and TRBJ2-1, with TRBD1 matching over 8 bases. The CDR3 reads CSATTGTGSYNEQFF. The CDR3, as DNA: TGCAGCGCTACGACCGGGACAGGTTCCTACAATGAGCAGTTCTTC.